In this sample, the clone carrying this T cell receptor (beta chain) turned up once. Antigen unknown. In germline, CDR1 is KGHSH, CDR2 LQKENI. V was trimmed by 4 bases and J by 4 bases, leaving 10 bases between them. This CDR3 has 13 amino acids. The sample originates from a study of radiation and T cells in renal cell carcinoma. The protocol was immunoSEQ multiplex PCR, while the TCRdb copy is restricted to in-frame clones and leaves out a portion. The sample has around 130,000 clones; 88% are singletons. Time point defined: blood 2 weeks post-SBRT. The treatment here: 15 Gy SBRT to primary tumor, nephrectomy 4 weeks later. Study results and limitations: Top tumor clonotypes rose in blood 2 weeks post-radiation, then contracted.

The rearrangement joins TRBV18 to TRBJ1-2, with D tentatively TRBD1 (5 bases). The clonotype was recovered from a woman between 70 and 85 years old with renal cell carcinoma. This specimen was blood, taken from a patient whose treatment included radiotherapy and nephrectomy. The DNA of the CDR3 is TGTGCCAGCTCACTCAGGGAGACCTATGGCTACACCTTC. Translation: CASSLRETYGYTF.